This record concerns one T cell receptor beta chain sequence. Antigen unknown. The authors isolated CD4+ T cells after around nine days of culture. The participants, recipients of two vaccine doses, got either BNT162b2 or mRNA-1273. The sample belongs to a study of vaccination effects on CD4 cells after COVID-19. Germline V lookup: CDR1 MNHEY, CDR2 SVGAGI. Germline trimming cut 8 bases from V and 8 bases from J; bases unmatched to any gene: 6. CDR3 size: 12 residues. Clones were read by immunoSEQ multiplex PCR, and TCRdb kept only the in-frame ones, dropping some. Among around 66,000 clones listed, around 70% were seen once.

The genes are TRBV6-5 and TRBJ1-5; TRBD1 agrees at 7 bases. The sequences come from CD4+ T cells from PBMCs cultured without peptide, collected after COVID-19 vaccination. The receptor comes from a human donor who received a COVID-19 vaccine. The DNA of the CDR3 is TGTGCCAGCGGGAGGGGGCTGGAGCCCCAGCATTTT. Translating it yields CASGRGLEPQHF.